Shown below are 10 T cell receptor beta chains from a single sample sequenced in a study of T cells in Graves' hyperthyroidism and ophthalmopathy. Amplification targeted TCR beta CDR3 regions from RNA transcripts. HTBI primers were employed in a first-round RT-PCR of the TCR CDR3. TCRdb re-called the multiplex PCR reads with MiXCR, one entry per CDR3 protein. The data show around 500,000 distinct CDR3 sequences, about an eighth seen once. The sequencing sample was made of blood. Receptor source: a woman aged 18-29 years with Graves' hyperthyroidism.

CDR3 bases: TGTGCCAGCAGCTTTACGGGCTCCGGGTACAATGAGCAGTTCTTC. This translates into CASSFTGSGYNEQFF. This sequence joins TRBV5-4 and TRBJ2-1; D is unresolved. This CDR3 contains 15 residues. Germline CDR1 reads SGHNT; CDR2 reads YYREEE (reference sequence). V was shortened by 2 bases and J by 4 bases, with 13 bases between the two germline ends.

This clonotype was detected ten times or more. This chain links TRBV2 with TRBJ2-1, with 13 bases identical to TRBD2. The germline gives CDR1 SNHLY, CDR2 FYNNEI. V dropped 10 bases and J dropped 10; count of bases not matched to a gene: 22. CDR3 length equals 18 residues. The CDR3 DNA reads TGTGCCACAAGGGGGACTTACAGGACTAGCGGGGGCTCGGGGGAGCAGTTCTTC. This gives the protein CATRGTYRTSGGSGEQFF.

The chain is built from TRBV9 and TRBJ1-1, with D possibly matching TRBD1 (6 bases). CDR1 is SGDLS, CDR2 YYNGEE, per germline. This CDR3 is 16 amino acids long. V was cut by 0 bases and J by 11 bases, with 23 bases left in between. The CDR3 here is CASSVDPLPRQERAFF. In DNA, the CDR3 is TGTGCCAGCAGCGTAGACCCGCTCCCACGACAGGAAAGGGCTTTCTTT.

In its sample, this clonotype was seen a few times. The rearrangement joins TRBV19 to TRBJ2-7; D gene ambiguous. This CDR3 has 16 residues. In germline, CDR1 is LNHDA, CDR2 SQIVND (reference sequence). The V end lost 2 bases, the J end lost 0 bases, and 14 bases lay between the germline ends. The CDR3 nucleotides read TGTGCCAGTAGTATACCCACCAGCGCCGCCTCCTACGAGCAGTACGTC. It translates to CASSIPTSAASYEQYV.

This clonotype has a count of ten or more. A read error may produce the germline difference seen at one junction end. The chain combines TRBV2 with TRBJ2-2; 11 positions agree with TRBD2. The CDR3 loop spans 16 amino acids. Per the germline V gene, CDR1 is SNHLY and CDR2 is FYNNEI. CDR3 coding DNA: TGTGCCACCCGAGGGCTAGCGGGAGGAAGCACCGGGAAGCTGTTTTTT. Residues: CATRGLAGGSTGKLFF.

This clonotype was seen only a few times. The gene calls are TRBV12-3 or TRBV12-4 and TRBJ2-7; unclear D gene. V lost 4 bases and J 3 bases, leaving 7 bases between the germline ends. This CDR3 has 12 residues. CDR3 loop: CASSSHGYEQYV. The CDR3 DNA reads as TGTGCCAGCAGTTCGCACGGCTACGAGCAGTACGTC.

This clonotype was found many times. This CDR3 is CASTSGARPDTQYF. CDR3 nucleotide sequence: TGCGCCAGCACCTCAGGTGCTAGGCCGGATACGCAGTATTTT. The rearrangement uses TRBV5-1 and TRBJ2-3; D is uncertain. Trimming took 6 bases from V and 6 from J, leaving 17 bases between them. Germline CDR1 reads SGHRS; CDR2 reads YFSETQ. This CDR3 spans 14 amino acids.

The sample holds many counts of this clonotype. The chain combines TRBV7-6 with TRBJ1-3; D unclear. The CDR3 length is 12 residues. CDR1 and CDR2 (germline): SGHVS, FNYEAQ. Here the CDR3 DNA reads TGTGCTTGGACGAACTCTGGAAACACCATATATTTT. It translates to CAWTNSGNTIYF.

This clonotype was detected ten times or more. The chain combines TRBV10-3 with TRBJ2-1, with TRBD2 matching over 14 bases. V trimming: 3 bases; J trimming: 6 bases; junction bases outside the gene matches: 10. Germline V gives CDR1 ENHRY, CDR2 SYGVKD. CDR3 length: 18 residues. This CDR3 is CAISEGTSGSPTPNEQFF. DNA of the CDR3: TGTGCCATCAGTGAAGGGACTAGCGGGAGTCCCACACCCAATGAGCAGTTCTTC.

This clonotype was counted many times. The rearrangement uses TRBV20-1 and TRBJ2-7; tentatively, D is TRBD1 or TRBD2 (5 bases each). Germline V gene sequence: CDR1 DFQATT, CDR2 SNEGSKA (reference sequence). Trimming removed 3 bases from V and 4 bases from J, with 16 bases in between. This CDR3 has 14 residues. CDR3 sequence reads: CSASAVGTEYEQYF. CDR3 sequence (DNA): TGCAGTGCTAGCGCCGTGGGGACGGAATACGAGCAGTACTTC.